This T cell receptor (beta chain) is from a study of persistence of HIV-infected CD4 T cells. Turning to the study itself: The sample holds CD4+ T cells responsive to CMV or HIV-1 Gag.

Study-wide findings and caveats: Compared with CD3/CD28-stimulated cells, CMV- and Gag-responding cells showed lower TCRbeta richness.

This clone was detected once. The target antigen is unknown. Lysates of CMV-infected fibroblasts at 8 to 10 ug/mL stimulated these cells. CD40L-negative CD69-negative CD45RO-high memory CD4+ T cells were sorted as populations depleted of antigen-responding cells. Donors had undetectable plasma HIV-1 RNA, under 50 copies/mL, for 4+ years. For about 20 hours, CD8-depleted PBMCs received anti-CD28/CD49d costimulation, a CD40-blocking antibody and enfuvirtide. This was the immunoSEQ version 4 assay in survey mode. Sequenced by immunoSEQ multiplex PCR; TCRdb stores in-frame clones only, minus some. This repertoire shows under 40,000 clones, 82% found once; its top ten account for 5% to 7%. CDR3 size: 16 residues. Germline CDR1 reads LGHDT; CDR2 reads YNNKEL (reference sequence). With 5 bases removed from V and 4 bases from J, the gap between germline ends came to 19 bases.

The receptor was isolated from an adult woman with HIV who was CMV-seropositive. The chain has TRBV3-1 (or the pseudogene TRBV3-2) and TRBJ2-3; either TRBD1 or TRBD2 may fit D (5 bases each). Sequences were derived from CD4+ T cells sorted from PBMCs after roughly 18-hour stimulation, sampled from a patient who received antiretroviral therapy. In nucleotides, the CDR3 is TGTGCCAGCAGCTTTGGGGGTTGGGGAAGAGCAGATACGCAGTATTTT. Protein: CASSFGGWGRADTQYF.